What follows are 22 T cell receptor beta chains derived from one specimen sequenced in a study of cytomegalovirus exposure and HLA in healthy donors. The PCR made use of 60 Vbeta and 13 Jbeta primers. Repertoires were generated with immunoSEQ multiplex PCR, while TCRdb's copy carries only in-frame clones and drops some. The table shows approximately 190,000 clones, with around 90% occurring only once. Sequenced input: PBMCs. The receptor set was obtained from a boy younger than 10 in good health and CMV-seronegative.

The V gene is TRBV2, the J gene TRBJ2-1; D is ambiguous. Germline V gene sequence: CDR1 SNHLY, CDR2 FYNNEI. The V gene lost 8 bases and the J gene lost 7 bases, with 6 bases spanning the gap. The CDR3 spans 10 residues. CDR3 protein: CASRGNEQFF. CDR3 DNA sequence: TGTGCCAGCCGAGGAAATGAGCAGTTCTTC.

The V and J genes are TRBV21-1 and TRBJ2-7; the D call TRBD1 from the table was never checked on the DNA. TRBV21-1 is designated a pseudogene. The CDR3 spans 15 residues. Written as DNA, the CDR3 is TGTGCCAGCAGCAAACAGGGGGGTGGGCCCTACGAGCAGTACTTC. Amino acids: CASSKQGGGPYEQYF.

The chain joins TRBV5-6 to TRBJ1-1, with unresolved D. Germline V lookup: CDR1 SGHDT, CDR2 YYEEEE. The CDR3 is made up of 18 amino acids. V lost 3 bases and J lost 1, with 22 bases in between. In DNA form, the CDR3 reads TGTGCCAGCAGCTGGCTTACAAGCGATGAGCGGTCGAACACTGAAGCTTTCTTT. Encoded protein: CASSWLTSDERSNTEAFF.

This rearrangement joins TRBV28 to TRBJ1-6; perhaps TRBD1 as D (5 bases). The CDR3 covers 15 residues. Trimming took off 6 bases at V and 9 bases at J, with 18 bases between the two ends. Germline values: CDR1 MDHEN, CDR2 SYDVKM. The CDR3 DNA follows: TGTGCCAGCAGCCCTATGACGGGGGGTAGTTCACCCCTCCACTTT. This translates into CASSPMTGGSSPLHF.

This chain joins TRBV28 and TRBJ1-3; a weak D match, TRBD1 (5 bases). V shed 3 bases and J shed 7 bases, with 13 bases lying between them. Germline loops: CDR1 MDHEN, CDR2 SYDVKM. The CDR3 runs 14 residues. The CDR3 nucleotides read TGTGCCAGCAGTTTGCCGACAGTAGGGAACACCATATATTTT. Translation gives CASSLPTVGNTIYF.

The V and J genes are TRBV28 and TRBJ1-1; 8 bases align to TRBD1. The CDR3 runs to 14 residues. Germline V gene sequence: CDR1 MDHEN, CDR2 SYDVKM. Trimming at V came to 7 bases and at J to 2 bases, leaving 6 bases not matched to a gene. This chain's CDR3 is CASTTTGENTEAFF. The CDR3 coding sequence is TGTGCCAGCACCACGACAGGGGAAAACACTGAAGCTTTCTTT.

The sample holds one count of this clone. V gene TRBV28 combines with J gene TRBJ2-1; D might be TRBD1 (7 bases). There are 15 residues in the CDR3. V dropped 3 bases and J dropped 6 bases, with 15 bases sitting between them. CDR1 is MDHEN and CDR2 is SYDVKM in the germline V gene. CDR3 region: CASSFVRGVGNEQFF. For the CDR3, the DNA is TGTGCCAGCAGTTTTGTCAGGGGGGTAGGCAATGAGCAGTTCTTC.

The CDR3 sequence: CASSPDLAGTEAFF. As DNA, the CDR3 is TGTGCCAGCAGCCCGGACTTGGCCGGCACTGAAGCTTTCTTT. The rearrangement joins TRBV5-4 to TRBJ1-1; D gene ambiguous. In germline, CDR1 is SGHNT, CDR2 YYREEE (reference sequence). Trimming left V 4 bases short and J 4 bases short, with 14 bases between. This CDR3 has 14 residues.

The chain combines TRBV7-2 with TRBJ1-3; 7 bases map to TRBD1. V lost 5 bases, J lost 0 bases, and 7 bases stayed unmatched. The CDR3 is made up of 16 amino acids. Germline V gene sequence: CDR1 SGHTA, CDR2 FQGNSA. The CDR3 loop reads CASSSRDRSSGNTIYF. The CDR3, as DNA: TGTGCCAGCAGCAGCAGGGACAGAAGCTCTGGAAACACCATATATTTT.

V is TRBV7-9 and J is TRBJ2-6; D gene uncertain. V was pared by 1 base and J by 2 bases, with 3 bases between. Germline CDR1 is SEHNR and CDR2 is FQNEAQ (reference sequence). CDR3 length equals 14 residues. In DNA form, the CDR3 reads TGTGCCAGCAGCTTAGTTACTGGGGCCAACGTCCTGACTTTC. This encodes CASSLVTGANVLTF.

The rearrangement uses TRBV5-8 and TRBJ1-6; TRBD1 matches 7 bases. The CDR3 runs 15 residues. After removal of 4 bases from V and 5 bases from J, the junction contained 6 bases not matched to a gene. Germline assignment: CDR1 SGHTS and CDR2 YDEGEE. This CDR3 is CASSLWTGHNSPLHF. The CDR3 DNA reads TGTGCCAGCAGCCTCTGGACAGGACATAATTCACCCCTCCACTTT.

This chain uses TRBV15 with TRBJ1-3; 7 positions agree with TRBD1. V lost 3 bases to trimming and J lost 5 bases; unmatched junction nucleotides: 7. Germline CDR1 reads LNHNV; CDR2 reads YYDKDF (reference sequence). The CDR3 is made up of 15 amino acids. As DNA, the CDR3 is TGTGCCACCAGCAGTGATTGGGACAGACGAAACACCATATATTTT. Translating gives CATSSDWDRRNTIYF.

V gene TRBV2 combines with J gene TRBJ2-7, with a tentative D call TRBD1 (6 bases). V dropped 7 bases and J dropped 8 bases, with 18 bases sitting between them. The CDR3 spans 13 residues. CDR1 SNHLY and CDR2 FYNNEI come from the germline V gene. In DNA form, the CDR3 reads TGTGCCAGCAACGAGGGCAACAGGGTTAAGCAGTACTTC. Translated, it gives CASNEGNRVKQYF.

The rearrangement links TRBV6-4 to TRBJ2-5; 8 bases fit TRBD1. Trimming took 6 bases from V and 3 from J; bases not matched to a gene: 3. There are 13 residues in the CDR3. Germline V gene sequence: CDR1 MRHNA, CDR2 SNTAGT. CDR3 DNA sequence: TGTGCCAGCAGCCGGGACAGGAAAGAGACCCAGTACTTC. Its translation: CASSRDRKETQYF.

This sequence joins TRBV10-2 and TRBJ2-5, with 12 positions matching TRBD2. The junction had 1 base not matched to a gene; V was cut back by 0 bases and J by 5 bases. This CDR3 has 15 amino acids. Germline CDR1 and CDR2: WSHSY and SAAADI. The CDR3 nucleotides are TGCGCCAGCAGTGAGTCCGGACTAGCGGGGGAGACCCAGTACTTC. This encodes CASSESGLAGETQYF.

The chain has TRBV10-3 and TRBJ2-7; the match to TRBD1 covers 8 bases. With V trimmed by 10 bases and J by 2 bases, 10 bases remained unmatched. The CDR3 is 14 residues long. Germline assignment: CDR1 ENHRY and CDR2 SYGVKD. For the CDR3, the DNA is TGTGCCAGAGACCGGGACAGGAGCACCTACGAGCAGTACTTC. This gives the protein CARDRDRSTYEQYF.

The CDR3 DNA sequence: TGCGCCAGCAGCCCCGTAACGGGAGACCCGGGGAAGTTCTTC. Its translation is CASSPVTGDPGKFF. This sequence joins TRBV5-1 and TRBJ2-1, with a tentative D call TRBD2 (6 bases). Germline assignment: CDR1 SGHRS and CDR2 YFSETQ. Trimming removed 4 bases at V and 14 bases at J, with 22 bases between. The CDR3 runs to 14 residues.

The CDR3: CATSRGDREQETQYF. DNA of the CDR3: TGTGCCACCAGCAGAGGGGACAGGGAACAAGAGACCCAGTACTTC. J is TRBJ2-5 and V is TRBV15, with 9 positions matching TRBD1. The trim removed 1 base at V and 2 bases at J, leaving 2 bases unmatched. CDR1 and CDR2 from the germline V gene are LNHNV and YYDKDF (reference sequence). The CDR3 is made up of 15 amino acids. Combining the CDR3 with reference TRBV15 and TRBJ2-5 gives the whole variable domain DAMVIQNPRYQVTQFGKPVTLSCSQTLNHNVMYWYQQKSSQAPKLLFHYYDKDFNNEADTPDNFQSRRPNTSFCFLDIRSPGLGDTAMYLCATSRGDREQETQYFGPGTRLLVL.

The V and J genes are TRBV4-1 and TRBJ2-7; the D gene is possibly TRBD1 (5 bases). Germline V gives CDR1 MGHRA, CDR2 YSYEKL. The length of the CDR3 is 14 residues. The V end was cut by 4 bases, the J end by 6 bases, with 16 bases between. CDR3 protein: CASSPGGASGEQYF. The CDR3 DNA is TGCGCCAGCAGCCCCGGTGGGGCTTCGGGCGAGCAGTACTTC.

V and J are TRBV29-1 and TRBJ2-7; 9 positions match TRBD1. Germline V gives CDR1 SQVTM, CDR2 ANQGSEA. Trimming at V came to 1 base and at J to 2 bases, leaving 18 bases not matched to a gene. The CDR3 has 19 amino acids. CDR3 sequence (DNA): TGCAGCGTTGAAGCCCGACGGGACAGGGCCACCGCAATGACCTACGAGCAGTACTTC. It codes for CSVEARRDRATAMTYEQYF.

This chain links TRBV28 with TRBJ2-7; 9 nucleotides line up with TRBD1. CDR1 and CDR2 from the germline V gene are MDHEN and SYDVKM. With V trimmed by 5 bases and J by 4 bases, 6 bases remained unmatched. This CDR3 is 14 amino acids long. In nucleotides, the CDR3 is TGTGCCAGCAGTCCAACAGGGGGCCAGTACGAGCAGTACTTC. It is translated as CASSPTGGQYEQYF.

The chain couples TRBV6-1 to TRBJ2-5, with D unclear. Judging by the DNA end, TRBJ2-7 fits better; the J call may be wrong. Germline lookup yields CDR1 MNHNS and CDR2 SASEGT. This CDR3 contains 15 residues. The CDR3 DNA follows: TGTGCCAGCAGTGCCCAACAGAGAGTCGGCTACGAGCAGTACTTC. It encodes CASSAQQRVGYEQYF.